What follows is one TCR beta chain and its context. Germline CDR1 and CDR2: GTSNPN and SVGIG (reference sequence). This CDR3 contains 13 residues. Trimming removed 2 bases at V and 2 bases at J, with 9 bases between. These data come from a study of blood T cell repertoires in COVID-19. About the research overall: From T cells, B-cell-depleted T cells, or PBMCs came the material, which was cDNA or gDNA.

Per the authors' pipeline: How many nucleated cells were present was estimated from reference gene primer amplification. Only in-frame clones appear in the TCRdb table, and some are missing; sequencing was by immunoSEQ multiplex PCR. The V and J calls and clone size come from that table; D and trimming were worked out from the DNA. The sample has around 300,000 clones, 65% to 90% seen once; the top ten hold roughly 7%. The origin of this receptor is a human donor in a cohort sampled during active COVID-19. The sequenced material came from peripheral blood. The genes are TRBV30 and TRBJ1-2; tentative D call: TRBD1 (6 bases). The CDR3 DNA is TGTGCCTGGAGTAAGGGGGAAAACTATGGCTACACCTTC. Protein: CAWSKGENYGYTF. Full variable domain (missing parts from reference TRBV30 and TRBJ1-2): SQTIHQWPATLVQPVGSPLSLECTVEGTSNPNLYWYRQAAGRGLQLLFYSVGIGQISSEVPQNLSASRPQDRQFILSSKKLLLSDSGFYLCAWSKGENYGYTFGSGTRLTVV.